The 11 T cell receptor beta chains listed next were all sequenced from one sample in a study of blood T cells in healthy people across ages. For the second PCR, which ran for roughly 7 to 11 cycles, a sample-barcoded 5' primer and a J-beta primer mix were used. TCRdb ran MiXCR on the 5' RACE reads and lists one entry per CDR3 protein. The sample has about 670,000 distinct CDR3 sequences; around 43% are singletons. The sample consisted of blood. Source of these receptors: a man older than 75 in good health.

The gene calls are TRBV2 and TRBJ1-4; D call uncertain. Trimming took 7 bases from V and 0 from J, leaving 15 bases between them. The CDR3 loop spans 16 amino acids. The germline V gene encodes CDR1 SNHLY and CDR2 FYNNEI. CDR3 region: CASNGMGSSTNEKLFF. The CDR3 DNA follows: TGTGCCAGCAACGGGATGGGCTCTTCAACTAATGAAAAACTGTTTTTT.

The gene calls are TRBV20-1 and TRBJ2-3; TRBD2 aligns across 7 bases. The V segment lost 6 bases and the J segment 5 bases; nucleotides outside the gene matches: 8. CDR3 length equals 13 residues. Germline V lookup: CDR1 DFQATT, CDR2 SNEGSKA (reference sequence). CDR3 loop: CSAGTTFGDTQYF. In nucleotides, the CDR3 is TGCAGTGCCGGGACTACCTTTGGAGATACGCAGTATTTT.

This clonotype was observed a handful of times. The V and J genes are TRBV20-1 and TRBJ2-1; TRBD2 is a possible D gene (6 bases). The CDR3 runs 12 residues. CDR1 is DFQATT and CDR2 is SNEGSKA in the germline V gene (reference sequence). Here the CDR3 reads CGGVDGYNEQFF. As DNA, the CDR3 is TGCGGAGGGGTAGACGGCTACAATGAGCAGTTCTTC.

This clonotype was counted at least ten times. The chain carries TRBV6-1 and TRBJ1-2; the D is unclear. There are 13 residues in the CDR3. Germline CDR1 MNHNS, CDR2 SASEGT. The V gene lost 3 bases and the J gene lost 1 base, with 6 bases spanning the gap. This CDR3 is CASSEVGNYGYTF. In DNA form, the CDR3 reads TGTGCCAGCAGTGAGGTCGGTAACTATGGCTACACCTTC.

V usage is TRBV5-1 and J usage is TRBJ2-1; possibly TRBD2 for D (5 bases). The better agreement between TRBJ2-7 and the DNA end casts doubt on the J call. This CDR3 spans 16 amino acids. Looked up from germline, CDR1 is SGHRS and CDR2 is YFSETQ. CDR3 in DNA: TGCGCCAGCAGCCCACCGCTAGCTAACTCCTACAATGAGCAGTACTTC. It codes for CASSPPLANSYNEQYF.

This clonotype was found a few times. The chain joins TRBV6-5 to TRBJ2-7, with 9 nucleotides matching TRBD1. The J segment lost 7 bases and the V segment lost 0 bases, leaving 7 bases of the junction unmatched. Germline CDR1 and CDR2: MNHEY and SVGAGI. This CDR3 is built from 15 residues. This chain's CDR3 is CASSYSGQGAWEQYF. The CDR3 DNA follows: TGTGCCAGCAGTTACTCGGGACAGGGTGCTTGGGAGCAGTACTTC.

The J gene is TRBJ2-1, the V gene TRBV20-1; 14 positions match TRBD2. The CDR3 is 19 residues long. V was clipped by 1 base and J by 0 bases; unmatched bases: 8. The germline V gene has CDR1 DFQATT and CDR2 SNEGSKA (reference sequence). The CDR3 loop reads CSARGGLAGGGSSYNEQFF. CDR3 bases: TGCAGTGCTAGAGGTGGACTAGCGGGAGGCGGGAGCTCCTACAATGAGCAGTTCTTC.

J is TRBJ2-5 and V is TRBV4-3; 12 bases map to TRBD2. Trimming took 2 bases from V and 7 from J; bases not matched to a gene: 8. CDR1 is LGHNA, CDR2 YSLEER, per germline. This CDR3 has 16 residues. The CDR3 DNA reads TGCGCCAGCAGCCAACTGACTAGCGGGAGTCTAGGGACCCAGTACTTC. Encoded protein: CASSQLTSGSLGTQYF.

Comment on this clonotype: Given a much more abundant clone one base away, this may be a read error. This sequence joins TRBV25-1 and TRBJ2-5; unclear D gene. The germline V and J ends were trimmed by 4 bases and 1 base, with 4 bases remaining between them. The CDR3 has 12 residues. CDR1 is MGHDK, CDR2 SYGVNS, per germline. CDR3: CASSVAQETQYF. The CDR3 nucleotides are TGTGCCAGCAGTGTCGCCCAAGAGACCCAGTACTTC.

The chain carries TRBV11-2 and TRBJ2-7; no definite D call. The CDR3 contains 13 residues. CDR1 SGHAT and CDR2 FQNNGV come from the germline V gene. Trimming removed 2 bases from V and 3 bases from J, with 8 bases in between. This chain's CDR3 is CASSLRLVYEQYF. Written as DNA, the CDR3 is TGTGCCAGCAGCTTACGGCTAGTCTACGAGCAGTACTTC.

V and J are TRBV7-2 and TRBJ2-5; D is ambiguous. V lost 0 bases to trimming and J lost 7 bases, with 15 bases between them. This CDR3 has 15 residues. Per the germline V gene, CDR1 is SGHTA and CDR2 is FQGNSA. The CDR3 region has the DNA TGTGCCAGCAGCTTAGCTGAGGCAGCCCCCGGGACCCAGTACTTC. It yields the protein CASSLAEAAPGTQYF.